The clone carrying this T cell receptor beta chain was observed a few times. Its specificity is not known. From germline, CDR1 is DFQATT and CDR2 SNEGSKA (reference sequence). CDR3 length equals 15 residues. This sample was taken from a study of blood T cells in healthy people across ages. Study conclusions and caveats: What prevented conclusive comparison of naive and antigen-experienced cells was that PBMCs were unsorted.

Through a sample-barcoded 5' primer and a J-beta primer mix, a second PCR was run for 7 to 11 cycles. All samples yielded 3 million or more CDR3-containing paired-end reads. MiXCR was run by TCRdb on the 5' RACE reads, yielding one entry per CDR3 protein. The sample holds roughly 1 million distinct CDR3 sequences, less than 25% seen once. These data were also reused for a study on T cells of mothers and their children. That paper notes: The TCR beta CDR3 read count exceeded 8 million for each mother and was around 3.1 million for each child.

The clonotype originates from a girl aged 2 to 10 in good health. J is TRBJ2-5 and V is TRBV20-1; D might be TRBD2 (5 bases). The DNA end lines up better with TRBJ2-1; the J call may be wrong. Input material: blood. The CDR3 protein is CSARWAGGPYNEQFF. The CDR3 DNA is TGCAGTGCGAGATGGGCGGGCGGTCCCTACAATGAGCAGTTCTTC.